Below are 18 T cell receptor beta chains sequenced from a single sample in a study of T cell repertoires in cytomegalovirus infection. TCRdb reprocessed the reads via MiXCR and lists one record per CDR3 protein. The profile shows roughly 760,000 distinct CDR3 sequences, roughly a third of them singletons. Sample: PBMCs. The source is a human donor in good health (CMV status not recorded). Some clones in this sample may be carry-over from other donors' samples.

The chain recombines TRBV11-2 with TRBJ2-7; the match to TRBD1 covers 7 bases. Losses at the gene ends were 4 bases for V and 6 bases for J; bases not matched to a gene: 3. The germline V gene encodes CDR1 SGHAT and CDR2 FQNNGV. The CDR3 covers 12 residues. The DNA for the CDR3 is TGTGCCAGCAGCTCGGACAGGAGCGAGCAGTACTTC. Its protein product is CASSSDRSEQYF.

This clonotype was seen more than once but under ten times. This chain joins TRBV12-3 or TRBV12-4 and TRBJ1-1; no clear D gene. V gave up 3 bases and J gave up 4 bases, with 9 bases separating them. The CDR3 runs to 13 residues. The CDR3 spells CASSFLGVTEAFF. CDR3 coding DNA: TGTGCCAGCAGTTTCCTGGGAGTCACTGAAGCTTTCTTT.

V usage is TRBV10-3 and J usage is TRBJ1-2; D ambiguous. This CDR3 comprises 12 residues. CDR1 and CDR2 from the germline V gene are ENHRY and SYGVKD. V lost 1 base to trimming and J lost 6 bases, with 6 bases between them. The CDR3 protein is CAISEWGDGYTF. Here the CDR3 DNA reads TGTGCCATCAGTGAGTGGGGAGATGGCTACACCTTC.

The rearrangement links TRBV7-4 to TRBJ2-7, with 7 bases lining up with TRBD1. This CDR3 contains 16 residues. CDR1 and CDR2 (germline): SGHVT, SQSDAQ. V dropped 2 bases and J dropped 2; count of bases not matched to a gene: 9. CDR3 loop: CASSLRTGASAYEQYF. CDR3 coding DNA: TGTGCCAGCAGCTTAAGAACAGGGGCATCCGCCTACGAGCAGTACTTC.

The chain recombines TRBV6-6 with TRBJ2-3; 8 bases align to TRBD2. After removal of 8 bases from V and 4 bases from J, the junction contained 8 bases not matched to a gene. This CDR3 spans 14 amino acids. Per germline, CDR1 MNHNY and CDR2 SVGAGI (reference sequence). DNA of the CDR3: TGTGCCAGCGGTACAAGCGGGGGCGCAGATACGCAGTATTTT. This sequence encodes CASGTSGGADTQYF.

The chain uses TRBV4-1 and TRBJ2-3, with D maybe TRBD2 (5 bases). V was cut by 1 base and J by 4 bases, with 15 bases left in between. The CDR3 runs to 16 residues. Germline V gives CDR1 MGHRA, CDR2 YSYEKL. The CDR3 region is CASSQGARRIADTQYF. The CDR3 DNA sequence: TGCGCCAGCAGCCAAGGTGCCAGGAGGATCGCAGATACGCAGTATTTT.

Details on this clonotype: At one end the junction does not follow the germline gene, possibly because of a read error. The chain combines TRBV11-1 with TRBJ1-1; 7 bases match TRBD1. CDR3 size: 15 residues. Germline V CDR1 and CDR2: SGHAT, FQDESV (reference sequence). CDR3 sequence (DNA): TGTGACAGCAGTCAAAGACAGGGACGGGGATATGAAGCTTTCTTT. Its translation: CDSSQRQGRGYEAFF.

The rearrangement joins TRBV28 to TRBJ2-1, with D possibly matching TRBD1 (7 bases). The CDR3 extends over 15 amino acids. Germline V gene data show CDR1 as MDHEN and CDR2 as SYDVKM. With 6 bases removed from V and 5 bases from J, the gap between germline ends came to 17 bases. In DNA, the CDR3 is TGTGCCAGCAGAACCGACAGGGAGGCCAACAATGAGCAGTTCTTC. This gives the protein CASRTDREANNEQFF.

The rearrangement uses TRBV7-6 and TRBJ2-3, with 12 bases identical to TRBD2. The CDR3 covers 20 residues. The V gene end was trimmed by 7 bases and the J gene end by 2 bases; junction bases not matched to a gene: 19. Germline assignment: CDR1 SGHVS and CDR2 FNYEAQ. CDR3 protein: CASIPPLAGGPHTHTDTQYF. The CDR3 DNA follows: TGTGCCAGCATCCCCCCCCTAGCGGGGGGGCCACACACACACACAGATACGCAGTATTTT.

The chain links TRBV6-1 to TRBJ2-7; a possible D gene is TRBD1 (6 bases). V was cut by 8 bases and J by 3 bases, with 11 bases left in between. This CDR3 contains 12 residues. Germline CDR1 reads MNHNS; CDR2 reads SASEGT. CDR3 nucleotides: TGTGCCAGCGACCCGGACAGCTACGAGCAGTACTTC. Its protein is CASDPDSYEQYF.

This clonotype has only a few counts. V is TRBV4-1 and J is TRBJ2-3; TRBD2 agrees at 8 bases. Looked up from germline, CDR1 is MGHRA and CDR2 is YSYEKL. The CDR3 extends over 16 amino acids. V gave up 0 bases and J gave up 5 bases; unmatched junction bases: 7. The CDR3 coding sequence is TGCGCCAGCAGCCAAGATCCCGGGACTAGTTTAGATACGCAGTATTTT. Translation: CASSQDPGTSLDTQYF.

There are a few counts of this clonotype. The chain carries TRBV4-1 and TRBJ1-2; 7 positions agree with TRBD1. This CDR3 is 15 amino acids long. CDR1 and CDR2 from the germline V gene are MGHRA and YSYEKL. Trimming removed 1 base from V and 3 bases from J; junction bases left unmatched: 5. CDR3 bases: TGCGCCAGCAGCCAAGTAGGCGGGACAGACTATGGCTACACCTTC. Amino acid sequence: CASSQVGGTDYGYTF.

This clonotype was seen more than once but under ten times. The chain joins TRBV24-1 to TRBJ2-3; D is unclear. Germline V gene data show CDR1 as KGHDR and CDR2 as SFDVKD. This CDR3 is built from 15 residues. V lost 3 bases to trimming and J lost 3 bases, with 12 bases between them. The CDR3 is CATSDRQRSTDTQYF. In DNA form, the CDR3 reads TGTGCCACCAGTGATCGTCAGAGGAGTACAGATACGCAGTATTTT.

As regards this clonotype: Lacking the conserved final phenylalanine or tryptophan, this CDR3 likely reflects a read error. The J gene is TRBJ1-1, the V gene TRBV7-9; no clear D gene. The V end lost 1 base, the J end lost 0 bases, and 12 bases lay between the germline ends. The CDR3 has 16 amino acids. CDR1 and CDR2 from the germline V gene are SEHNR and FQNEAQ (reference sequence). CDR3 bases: TGTGCCAGCAGCTTAGGGGCGCGTCAGGTGAACACTGAAGCTTTCTGT. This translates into CASSLGARQVNTEAFC.

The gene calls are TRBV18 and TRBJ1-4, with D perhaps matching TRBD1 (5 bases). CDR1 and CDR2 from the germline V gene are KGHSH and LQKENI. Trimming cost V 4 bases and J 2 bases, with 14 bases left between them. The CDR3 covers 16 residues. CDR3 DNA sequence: TGTGCCAGCTCACTTCAGCCGGGGGTTACTAATGAAAAACTGTTTTTT. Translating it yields CASSLQPGVTNEKLFF. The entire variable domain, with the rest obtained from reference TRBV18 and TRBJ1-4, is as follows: NAGVMQNPRHLVRRRGQEARLRCSPMKGHSHVYWYRQLPEEGLKFMVYLQKENIIDESGMPKERFSAEFPKEGPSILRIQQVVRGDSAAYFCASSLQPGVTNEKLFFGSGTQLSVL.

The CDR3: CASSSADRNTGELFF. DNA for the CDR3: TGTGCCAGCAGTTCAGCGGACAGGAACACCGGGGAGCTGTTTTTT. V is TRBV12-3 or TRBV12-4 and J is TRBJ2-2; a possible D gene is TRBD1 (6 bases). The CDR3 length is 15 residues. Trimming took off 4 bases at V and 1 base at J, with 10 bases between the two ends.

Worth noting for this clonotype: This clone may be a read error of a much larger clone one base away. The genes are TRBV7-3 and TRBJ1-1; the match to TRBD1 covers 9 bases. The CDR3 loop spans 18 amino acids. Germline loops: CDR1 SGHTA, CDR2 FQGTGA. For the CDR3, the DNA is TGTGCCAGCAGACTGGAACAGGGGGCGCGTAAAGGTTACACTGAAGCTCTCTTT. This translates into CASRLEQGARKGYTEALF.

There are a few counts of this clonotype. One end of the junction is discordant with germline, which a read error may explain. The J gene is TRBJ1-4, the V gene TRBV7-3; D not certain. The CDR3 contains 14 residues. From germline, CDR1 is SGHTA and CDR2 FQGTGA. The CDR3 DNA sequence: TGTGCCAGCAGCCGTGACAAGACTAAGGAAAAACTGTTTTTT. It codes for CASSRDKTKEKLFF.